The 18 T cell receptor beta chains listed next were all sequenced from one sample in a study of shared clonotypes between healthy human individuals. Sequenced by immunoSEQ multiplex PCR; TCRdb stores in-frame clones only, minus some. The sample lists 400,000 to 600,000 clones, roughly 80% occurring once. The sample taken for sequencing was PBMCs. The receptor source for this set is a woman aged 35 to 49 in good health. Some clones in this sample may be carry-over from other donors' samples.

CDR3 in DNA: TGTGCCAGCAGACGGATCCAGGGACCCTACGAGCAGTACTTC. Its translation: CASRRIQGPYEQYF. The chain recombines TRBV6-6 with TRBJ2-7, with D tentatively TRBD1 or TRBD2 (5 bases each). There are 14 residues in the CDR3. The germline V gene encodes CDR1 MNHNY and CDR2 SVGAGI (reference sequence). The V end lost 6 bases, the J end lost 2 bases, and 14 bases lay between the germline ends.

The V and J genes are TRBV7-9 and TRBJ2-1, with 9 bases lining up with TRBD1. The CDR3 spans 15 residues. The germline V gene has CDR1 SEHNR and CDR2 FQNEAQ (reference sequence). V was pared by 5 bases and J by 2 bases, with 4 bases of the junction left unmatched. The CDR3 here is CASSPTGGPYNEQFF. In DNA, the CDR3 is TGTGCCAGCAGCCCAACAGGGGGCCCCTACAATGAGCAGTTCTTC.

This clone was counted a few times. Other DNA sequences in this sample translate to the same CDR3. This sequence joins TRBV9 and TRBJ2-1; D is unclear. The CDR3 has 13 amino acids. Germline CDR1 and CDR2: SGDLS and YYNGEE. V was clipped by 3 bases and J by 0 bases, with 4 bases between them. The DNA for the CDR3 is TGTGCCAGCAGCGCAAGCTCCTACAATGAGCAGTTCTTC. Translating it yields CASSASSYNEQFF.

The CDR3, as DNA: TGTGCCAGCTCAAACAGGGATCCGGGCTCTGGAAACACCATATATTTT. Translation: CASSNRDPGSGNTIYF. J is TRBJ1-3 and V is TRBV18; possibly TRBD1 for D (6 bases). The CDR3 covers 16 residues. CDR1 KGHSH and CDR2 LQKENI come from the germline V gene. V lost 5 bases to trimming and J lost 0 bases, with 14 bases between them.

The chain recombines TRBV19 with TRBJ2-1; 12 bases agree with TRBD1. The CDR3 is made up of 15 amino acids. From germline, CDR1 is LNHDA and CDR2 SQIVND (reference sequence). The CDR3, as DNA: TGTGCGACTCAGAACTCCGGGACAGGGGGCTTTGAGCAGTTCTTC. Encoded protein: CATQNSGTGGFEQFF.

V gene TRBV6-4 combines with J gene TRBJ2-7, with 9 bases matching TRBD1. Germline V gene sequence: CDR1 MRHNA, CDR2 SNTAGT. Trimming took 2 bases from V and 0 from J; bases not matched to a gene: 8. This CDR3 spans 17 amino acids. CDR3 DNA: TGTGCCAGCAGTGACCCGGGACAGGGCAGGAGCTCCTACGAGCAGTACTTC. It specifies CASSDPGQGRSSYEQYF.

The genes are TRBV5-1 and TRBJ1-4, with D hard to call. Trimming pared 0 bases from V and 4 bases from J, leaving 7 bases between. The germline CDR1 and CDR2 sequences are SGHRS and YFSETQ. This CDR3 has 14 amino acids. CDR3 sequence reads: CASSLGGNNEKLFF. The CDR3, as DNA: TGCGCCAGCAGCTTGGGAGGCAATAATGAAAAACTGTTTTTT. The full variable domain, with the rest looked up from reference TRBV5-1 and TRBJ1-4, is KAGVTQTPRYLIKTRGQQVTLSCSPISGHRSVSWYQQTPGQGLQFLFEYFSETQRNKGNFPGRFSGRQFSNSRSEMNVSTLELGDSALYLCASSLGGNNEKLFFGSGTQLSVL.

Only one count was recorded for this clone. The chain couples TRBV1 to TRBJ2-1; TRBD2, the D gene given by the table, was not confirmed from the DNA. TRBV1 is a known pseudogene. The CDR3 length is 16 residues. The CDR3 region has the DNA TGCACCAGCAGCCATCCCGGGACTCGCGGCTACAATGAGCAGTTCTTC. Translated: CTSSHPGTRGYNEQFF.

This sequence joins TRBV6-5 and TRBJ2-3, with D perhaps matching TRBD1 (6 bases). The CDR3 has 14 residues. V lost 6 bases and J lost 6, with 16 bases in between. CDR1 and CDR2 from the germline V gene are MNHEY and SVGAGI. The CDR3 sequence: CASRNSGEWDTQYF. As DNA, the CDR3 is TGTGCCAGCAGAAATTCAGGGGAATGGGATACGCAGTATTTT.

The chain joins TRBV7-8 to TRBJ2-5; no definite D call. Germline loops: CDR1 SGHVS, CDR2 FQNEAQ. The CDR3 length is 15 residues. V lost 7 bases and J lost 3, with 18 bases in between. The CDR3 is CASIEKGPDEETQYF. In nucleotides, the CDR3 is TGTGCCAGCATCGAAAAAGGACCCGATGAAGAGACCCAGTACTTC.

The V call is TRBV29-1, the J call TRBJ2-7; 8 positions agree with TRBD1. Germline CDR1 reads SQVTM; CDR2 reads ANQGSEA. After removal of 5 bases from V and 3 bases from J, the junction contained 18 bases not matched to a gene. The CDR3 totals 17 residues. This chain's CDR3 is CSVSKGRNPTGDYEQYF. In DNA form, the CDR3 reads TGCAGCGTTTCGAAGGGGAGGAACCCGACAGGGGACTACGAGCAGTACTTC.

This sequence joins TRBV6-1 and TRBJ1-4; perhaps TRBD1 as D (5 bases). Germline V CDR1 and CDR2: MNHNS, SASEGT. V lost 4 bases, J lost 7 bases, and 16 bases lay in between. There are 15 residues in the CDR3. Here the CDR3 reads CASSVGRARFEKLFF. The CDR3 DNA sequence: TGTGCCAGCAGTGTAGGCAGGGCTCGATTTGAAAAACTGTTTTTT.

The V gene is TRBV28, the J gene TRBJ1-4; TRBD1 matches at 8 bases. Germline trimming cut 6 bases from V and 7 bases from J; bases unmatched to any gene: 10. Germline V gene sequence: CDR1 MDHEN, CDR2 SYDVKM. CDR3 size: 15 residues. CDR3 coding DNA: TGTGCCAGCAGAGAGACGACAGGGGTCGGTGAAAAACTGTTTTTT. Its protein product is CASRETTGVGEKLFF.

The chain carries TRBV28 and TRBJ2-7, with TRBD2 matching over 8 bases. Losses at the gene ends were 6 bases for V and 9 bases for J; bases not matched to a gene: 13. Germline V lookup: CDR1 MDHEN, CDR2 SYDVKM. This CDR3 contains 14 residues. The chain's CDR3 is CASRSSGSSEGQYF. The CDR3 bases are TGTGCCAGCAGATCCAGCGGGAGTTCGGAGGGGCAGTACTTC. The full variable domain, rest sourced from reference TRBV28 and TRBJ2-7, is DVKVTQSSRYLVKRTGEKVFLECVQDMDHENMFWYRQDPGLGLRLIYFSYDVKMKEKGDIPEGYSVSREKKERFSLILESASTNQTSMYLCASRSSGSSEGQYFGPGTRLTVT.

This chain links TRBV11-2 with TRBJ1-6, with 7 nucleotides matching TRBD1. Germline CDR1 SGHAT, CDR2 FQNNGV. Losses at the gene ends were 4 bases for V and 10 bases for J; bases not matched to a gene: 7. The CDR3 has 14 amino acids. CDR3 residues: CASSSFTGDSPLHF. The CDR3 bases are TGTGCCAGCAGCTCCTTTACAGGGGACTCACCCCTCCACTTT. Filled out from reference TRBV11-2 and TRBJ1-6, the complete variable domain reads EAGVAQSPRYKIIEKRQSVAFWCNPISGHATLYWYQQILGQGPKLLIQFQNNGVVDDSQLPKDRFSAERLKGVDSTLKIQPAKLEDSAVYLCASSSFTGDSPLHFGNGTRLTVT.

The rearrangement joins TRBV5-1 to TRBJ1-2; 7 nucleotides line up with TRBD1. Germline V lookup: CDR1 SGHRS, CDR2 YFSETQ. CDR3 length: 14 residues. Unmatched junction bases numbered 3, after V lost 0 bases and J lost 4 bases. The CDR3 reads CASSLDSGGYGYTF. The CDR3 nucleotides read TGCGCCAGCAGCTTGGATTCAGGGGGCTATGGCTACACCTTC.

The chain links TRBV29-1 to TRBJ1-2; a weak D match, TRBD1 (5 bases). The CDR3 has 15 residues. Trimming stripped 2 bases from V and 3 bases from J, with 16 bases between. CDR1 SQVTM and CDR2 ANQGSEA come from the germline V gene. The CDR3 DNA sequence: TGCAGCGTTGAAAGGCGCCCGGGCAGGGACTATGGCTACACCTTC. Amino acids: CSVERRPGRDYGYTF.

This clone was picked up many times. The CDR3 nucleotides read TGTGCCAGCAGCAAAGGACAGGCCCCTTCCCGTCAGTACTTC. Its protein is CASSKGQAPSRQYF. The J gene is TRBJ2-5, the V gene TRBV6-1, with 7 positions matching TRBD1. The V segment lost 6 bases and the J segment 11 bases; nucleotides outside the gene matches: 15. From germline, CDR1 is MNHNS and CDR2 SASEGT. This CDR3 contains 14 residues.